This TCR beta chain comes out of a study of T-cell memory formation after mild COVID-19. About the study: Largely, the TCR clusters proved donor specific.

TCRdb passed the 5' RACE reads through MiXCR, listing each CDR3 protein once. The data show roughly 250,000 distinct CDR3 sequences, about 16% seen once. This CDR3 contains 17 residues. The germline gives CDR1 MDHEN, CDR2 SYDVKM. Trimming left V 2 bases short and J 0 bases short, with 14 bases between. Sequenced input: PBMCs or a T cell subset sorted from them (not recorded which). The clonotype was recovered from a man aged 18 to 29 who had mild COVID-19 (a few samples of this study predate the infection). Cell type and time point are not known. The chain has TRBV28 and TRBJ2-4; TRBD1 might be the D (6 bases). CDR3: CASSLTGQRLAKNIQYF. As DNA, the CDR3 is TGTGCCAGCAGTTTAACGGGACAAAGGCTAGCCAAAAACATTCAGTACTTC.